Below are 27 T cell receptor beta chains sequenced from a single sample in a study of post-analysis software for immune sequencing data. The study's findings and limits: Controls showed lower frequencies than patients for roughly five TRBV segments, and TRBV5-6, TRBV5-1 and TRBV20-1 were among these.

Their cognate antigens are unknown. Unique molecular identifiers had been added to the TCR beta cDNA libraries. TCRdb called the PCR reads again in MiXCR, with one record for every CDR3 protein. The table has about 770,000 distinct CDR3 sequences, around 46% seen once. Sequencing was carried out using blood. The receptors here all came from a girl between 5 and 17 years old with multiple sclerosis.

The chain has TRBV5-1 and TRBJ2-4, with TRBD1 identical over 10 bases. CDR1 is SGHRS, CDR2 YFSETQ, per germline. Trimming cost V 5 bases and J 6 bases; bases outside gene matches: 17. There are 18 residues in the CDR3. CDR3 in amino acids: CASSNTGQGIGPRNIQYF. The CDR3 DNA is TGCGCCAGCAGTAATACGGGACAGGGGATTGGGCCCCGAAACATTCAGTACTTC.

This clonotype was picked up many times. V gene TRBV7-9 combines with J gene TRBJ2-7; no definite D call. The V end was cut by 0 bases, the J end by 7 bases, with 4 bases between. The CDR3 loop spans 11 amino acids. CDR1 SEHNR and CDR2 FQNEAQ come from the germline V gene (reference sequence). In DNA, the CDR3 is TGTGCCAGCAGCTTAGCGCGTGAGCAGTACTTC. Translating gives CASSLAREQYF.

The CDR3 reads CASSVDWGGYTF. The CDR3 DNA reads as TGTGCCAGCAGCGTAGACTGGGGCGGCTACACCTTC. The chain uses TRBV9 and TRBJ1-2; the D gene is possibly TRBD1 (5 bases). Germline V gene sequence: CDR1 SGDLS, CDR2 YYNGEE. V was cut by 0 bases and J by 8 bases, with 8 bases left in between. The CDR3 is made up of 12 amino acids.

This clonotype occurred a few times. The chain employs TRBV20-1 and TRBJ1-4; D is undetermined. The CDR3 covers 13 residues. Germline V lookup: CDR1 DFQATT, CDR2 SNEGSKA (reference sequence). Trimming cost V 3 bases and J 8 bases, with 13 bases left between them. CDR3 residues: CSASLGSGEKLFF. CDR3 DNA: TGCAGTGCTAGTTTGGGTAGCGGAGAAAAACTGTTTTTT.

V and J are TRBV20-1 and TRBJ2-7; the match to TRBD2 covers 8 bases. CDR1 DFQATT and CDR2 SNEGSKA come from the germline V gene (reference sequence). This CDR3 is 15 amino acids long. With V trimmed by 3 bases and J by 5 bases, 12 bases remained unmatched. For the CDR3, the DNA is TGCAGTGCTAGCGTAGGTGGTAGCGGGAATAACGAGCAGTACTTC. This sequence encodes CSASVGGSGNNEQYF.

At least ten counts were recorded for this clonotype. The rearrangement uses TRBV11-2 and TRBJ2-7, with D tentatively TRBD1 (5 bases). Germline CDR1 and CDR2: SGHAT and FQNNGV. The CDR3 has 15 amino acids. Trimming shortened V by 0 bases and J by 5 bases, and 14 bases separated the two germline ends. The CDR3 loop is CASSLEGGRGHEQYF. For the CDR3, the DNA is TGTGCCAGCAGCTTAGAAGGCGGAAGGGGCCACGAGCAGTACTTC.

The V and J genes are TRBV29-1 and TRBJ1-1; D perhaps matches TRBD1 (5 bases). The CDR3 extends over 14 amino acids. The germline V gene encodes CDR1 SQVTM and CDR2 ANQGSEA. The V end was cut by 1 base, the J end by 6 bases, with 15 bases between. This chain's CDR3 is CSVEVQGGWSEAFF. As DNA, the CDR3 is TGCAGCGTTGAAGTGCAGGGAGGTTGGTCTGAAGCTTTCTTT.

This clonotype was observed a few times. V is TRBV5-1 and J is TRBJ2-1, with 10 bases that match TRBD2. J lost 7 bases, V lost 4 bases, and 8 bases had no gene match. CDR3 length equals 15 residues. The germline V gene has CDR1 SGHRS and CDR2 YFSETQ. CDR3 sequence: CASSNTSGNRNEQFF. The DNA of the CDR3 is TGCGCCAGCAGCAATACTAGCGGGAATCGGAATGAGCAGTTCTTC.

The gene calls are TRBV2 and TRBJ2-1; D is unclear. The CDR3 covers 13 residues. The germline V gene has CDR1 SNHLY and CDR2 FYNNEI. The ends were cut back, 7 bases at V and 6 bases at J, with 13 bases in the middle. This chain's CDR3 is CASTLAWGNEQFF. The CDR3 DNA sequence: TGTGCCAGCACTTTGGCGTGGGGCAATGAGCAGTTCTTC.

This clonotype was picked up a small number of times. The chain couples TRBV29-1 to TRBJ2-7; D call uncertain. CDR3 length: 12 amino acids. The germline gives CDR1 SQVTM, CDR2 ANQGSEA. V dropped 7 bases and J dropped 6 bases, with 16 bases sitting between them. The CDR3 nucleotides read TGCAGCGGTCTAGAAAGCCTCGGCGAGCAGTACTTC. Its translation is CSGLESLGEQYF.

The chain combines TRBV2 with TRBJ2-1; D may be TRBD1 (6 bases). The V end was cut by 2 bases, the J end by 2 bases, with 7 bases between. Germline V gives CDR1 SNHLY, CDR2 FYNNEI. The CDR3 extends over 14 amino acids. The CDR3 nucleotides read TGTGCCAGCAGTGAAAGGGACACCTACAATGAGCAGTTCTTC. Translation: CASSERDTYNEQFF.

The chain uses TRBV20-1 and TRBJ2-5; no definite D call. CDR1 is DFQATT, CDR2 SNEGSKA, per germline (reference sequence). This CDR3 region has 14 residues. V was trimmed by 4 bases and J by 4 bases, leaving 16 bases between them. For the CDR3, the DNA is TGCAGTGCTACCGGGTCGCGAAGTGGAGAGACCCAGTACTTC. Protein sequence: CSATGSRSGETQYF.

V and J are TRBV2 and TRBJ2-2, with TRBD1 matching 7 bases. This CDR3 comprises 14 residues. Trimming cost V 6 bases and J 7 bases; bases outside gene matches: 8. In germline, CDR1 is SNHLY, CDR2 FYNNEI. DNA of the CDR3: TGTGCCAGCAGCGTGACAGGGAATTTCGGGGAGCTGTTTTTT. This codes for CASSVTGNFGELFF. Full variable domain (remainder filled in from reference TRBV2 and TRBJ2-2): EPEVTQTPSHQVTQMGQEVILRCVPISNHLYFYWYRQILGQKVEFLVSFYNNEISEKSEIFDDQFSVERPDGSNFTLKIRSTKLEDSAMYFCASSVTGNFGELFFGEGSRLTVL.

With respect to this clonotype: The junction differs from germline at one of its ends, possibly a read error. The chain employs TRBV7-7 and TRBJ2-2, with 8 bases fitting TRBD2. Germline V CDR1 and CDR2: SSHAT, FNYEAQ (reference sequence). There are 15 residues in the CDR3. CDR3 nucleotide sequence: TGTGCTAGCAGCCCAGGACTAGCATCCACCGGGGAGCTGTTTTTT. As protein: CASSPGLASTGELFF.

The chain uses TRBV7-9 and TRBJ1-2; weak D call: TRBD1 (6 bases). Germline-derived CDR1 and CDR2 are SEHNR and FQNEAQ (reference sequence). This CDR3 spans 14 amino acids. V shed 5 bases and J shed 3 bases, with 13 bases lying between them. CDR3 in amino acids: CASSTGQTDYGYTF. In DNA, the CDR3 is TGTGCCAGCAGCACAGGACAGACTGACTATGGCTACACCTTC. Combining the CDR3 with reference TRBV7-9 and TRBJ1-2 gives the whole variable domain DTGVSQNPRHKITKRGQNVTFRCDPISEHNRLYWYRQTLGQGPEFLTYFQNEAQLEKSRLLSDRFSAERPKGSFSTLEIQRTEQGDSAMYLCASSTGQTDYGYTFGSGTRLTVV.

The chain is built from TRBV20-1 and TRBJ1-2; D uncertain. This CDR3 comprises 11 residues. With 6 bases removed from V and 5 bases from J, the gap between germline ends came to 10 bases. Germline V gives CDR1 DFQATT, CDR2 SNEGSKA (reference sequence). CDR3 loop: CSAMGFYGYTF. For the CDR3, the DNA is TGCAGTGCGATGGGATTTTATGGCTACACCTTC.

CDR3 DNA: TGTGCCATCAGTGATTCGGGAGCGGGAGGAGGTTATGAGCAGTTCTTC. Translating gives CAISDSGAGGGYEQFF. V gene TRBV10-3 combines with J gene TRBJ2-1; 9 positions agree with TRBD2. The V and J ends lost 3 bases and 8 bases, in that order; junction bases with no gene match: 11. The CDR3 consists of 16 residues. Germline lookup yields CDR1 ENHRY and CDR2 SYGVKD.

This clonotype has only a few counts. This chain links TRBV15 with TRBJ1-2; TRBD1 agrees at 9 bases. V lost 4 bases to trimming and J lost 8 bases; unmatched junction nucleotides: 17. The CDR3 contains 17 residues. Germline lookup yields CDR1 LNHNV and CDR2 YYDKDF (reference sequence). CDR3 loop: CATSNFGQAGQGNGYTF. The CDR3 region has the DNA TGTGCCACCAGCAATTTCGGGCAAGCCGGACAGGGGAACGGCTACACCTTC.

This clonotype occurred a few times. The V call is TRBV20-1, the J call TRBJ2-1, with 12 bases identical to TRBD2. This CDR3 contains 15 residues. Trimming removed 1 base from V and 7 bases from J; junction bases left unmatched: 5. CDR1 is DFQATT, CDR2 SNEGSKA, per germline (reference sequence). CDR3: CSARGWTSGTNEQFF. The CDR3 region has the DNA TGCAGTGCTAGAGGTTGGACTAGCGGGACTAATGAGCAGTTCTTC.

The V call is TRBV6-6, the J call TRBJ1-1; D remains ambiguous. The ends were cut back, 10 bases at V and 4 bases at J, with 19 bases in the middle. Germline CDR1 is MNHNY and CDR2 is SVGAGI (reference sequence). CDR3 length equals 14 residues. The CDR3 DNA is TGTGCCACCGTATTCTGGGGAGTGGGCACTGAAGCTTTCTTT. Its translation: CATVFWGVGTEAFF.

The rearrangement links TRBV5-1 to TRBJ2-3; possibly TRBD2 for D (6 bases). Germline CDR1 is SGHRS and CDR2 is YFSETQ. The CDR3 is 15 amino acids. Deletions cut 0 bases from V and 4 bases from J, with 12 bases between. CDR3 nucleotide sequence: TGCGCCAGCAGCTTGGGAACGGGAGTAGCAGATACGCAGTATTTT. Translating it yields CASSLGTGVADTQYF.

V gene TRBV6-6 combines with J gene TRBJ2-7; D not certain. V was pared by 4 bases and J by 2 bases, with 6 bases between. The CDR3 totals 12 residues. Germline CDR1 reads MNHNY; CDR2 reads SVGAGI (reference sequence). The CDR3 DNA reads TGTGCCAGCAGTTTTTGGGCCTACGAGCAGTACTTC. Translated: CASSFWAYEQYF.

This clonotype was counted at least ten times. The chain is built from TRBV5-1 and TRBJ2-7; possible D gene TRBD1, 6 bases. The CDR3 runs 14 residues. Trimming cost V 2 bases and J 0 bases, with 9 bases left between them. Germline V gene lookup returns CDR1 SGHRS and CDR2 YFSETQ. The CDR3 reads CASSLQGDSYEQYF. In nucleotides, the CDR3 is TGCGCCAGCAGCTTACAGGGAGACTCCTACGAGCAGTACTTC.

The V gene is TRBV12-3 or TRBV12-4, the J gene TRBJ2-7; TRBD2 matches at 7 bases. CDR3 length: 13 residues. V was pared by 5 bases and J by 4 bases, with 5 bases of the junction left unmatched. Here the CDR3 reads CASSPNSGYEQYF. The CDR3 nucleotides are TGTGCCAGCAGTCCTAATAGCGGGTACGAGCAGTACTTC.

The chain uses TRBV28 and TRBJ2-6; unclear D gene. The germline gives CDR1 MDHEN, CDR2 SYDVKM. V lost 3 bases and J 1 base, leaving 13 bases between the germline ends. This CDR3 comprises 17 residues. In DNA, the CDR3 is TGTGCCAGCAGTTTCCCAGGAAGCGTATCTGGGGCCAACGTCCTGACTTTC. Amino acid sequence: CASSFPGSVSGANVLTF. Complete variable domain (other parts from reference TRBV28 and TRBJ2-6): DVKVTQSSRYLVKRTGEKVFLECVQDMDHENMFWYRQDPGLGLRLIYFSYDVKMKEKGDIPEGYSVSREKKERFSLILESASTNQTSMYLCASSFPGSVSGANVLTFGAGSRLTVL.

The chain links TRBV7-3 to TRBJ2-1, with TRBD2 matching 9 bases. CDR1 and CDR2 (germline): SGHTA, FQGTGA. This CDR3 has 17 amino acids. V was pared by 5 bases and J by 4 bases, with 12 bases of the junction left unmatched. CDR3 amino acids: CASSPRGGRGLYNEQFF. CDR3 DNA: TGTGCCAGCAGCCCCCGTGGCGGGAGGGGTCTTTACAATGAGCAGTTCTTC.

Remarks on this clonotype: Since the CDR3 does not end with the conserved phenylalanine or tryptophan, this likely comes from a read error. The rearrangement links TRBV5-1 to TRBJ2-4; 8 nucleotides agree with TRBD1. Germline values: CDR1 SGHRS, CDR2 YFSETQ. The CDR3 is 16 amino acids. With V trimmed by 4 bases and J by 1 base, 7 bases remained unmatched. This chain's CDR3 is CASSRGQASAKNIQYY. CDR3 in DNA: TGCGCCAGCAGCCGGGGACAGGCTAGCGCCAAAAACATTCAGTACTAC.